Each of the 17 T cell receptor beta chains below was sequenced from the same sample in a study of blood T cell repertoires in COVID-19. The repertoire was sequenced with immunoSEQ multiplex PCR; TCRdb's copy has only in-frame clones and lacks some. The sample lists some 110,000 clones; approximately 87% were seen once. Sequenced sample: peripheral blood. The source of these receptors is a man aged 70 or older who had recovered from COVID-19.

This clone came up once. The chain is built from TRBV5-8 and TRBJ2-5; D might be TRBD2 (6 bases). Germline V gene data show CDR1 as SGHTS and CDR2 as YDEGEE. V was shortened by 0 bases and J by 1 base, with 16 bases between the two germline ends. There are 17 residues in the CDR3. The CDR3 DNA reads as TGTGCCAGCAGCTTGGTAATGATAGCGGATTCCCAAGAGACCCAGTACTTC. Its translation: CASSLVMIADSQETQYF.

This clone appeared a single time. V usage is TRBV7-2 and J usage is TRBJ2-6; 7 positions match TRBD1. V trimming: 5 bases; J trimming: 0 bases; junction bases outside the gene matches: 13. This CDR3 spans 19 amino acids. The germline CDR1 and CDR2 sequences are SGHTA and FQGNSA. CDR3 in DNA: TGTGCCAGCAGCAGGAGACAGGGCCTCTCTTACTCTGGGGCCAACGTCCTGACTTTC. Translated: CASSRRQGLSYSGANVLTF.

This clone was picked up a small number of times. CDR3 bases: TGTGCCAGCAGTCTAGCGGGGGGCCCGGATGAGCAGTTCTTC. Protein: CASSLAGGPDEQFF. The rearrangement links TRBV7-3 to TRBJ2-1, with 11 bases lining up with TRBD2. This CDR3 region has 14 residues. Per the germline V gene, CDR1 is SGHTA and CDR2 is FQGTGA. Losses at the gene ends were 6 bases for V and 8 bases for J; bases not matched to a gene: 6.

J is TRBJ1-2 and V is TRBV5-6, with TRBD1 as a possible D gene (5 bases). V was trimmed by 2 bases and J by 8 bases, leaving 13 bases between them. In germline, CDR1 is SGHDT, CDR2 YYEEEE. This CDR3 spans 13 amino acids. In nucleotides, the CDR3 is TGTGCCAGCAGCTTTTTAGGGGTAAGAGGCTACACCTTC. It is translated as CASSFLGVRGYTF.

The genes are TRBV11-3 and TRBJ2-5; 8 bases fit TRBD1. CDR1 and CDR2 from the germline V gene are SGHNT and YENEEA. Germline trimming cut 1 base from V and 2 bases from J; bases unmatched to any gene: 3. The CDR3 covers 15 residues. CDR3 in DNA: TGTGCCAGCAGCTTAGGACAGGGGAATCAAGAGACCCAGTACTTC. Amino acids: CASSLGQGNQETQYF.

The chain couples TRBV27 to TRBJ2-1; 8 nucleotides agree with TRBD1. There are 15 residues in the CDR3. The V segment lost 7 bases and the J segment 4 bases; nucleotides outside the gene matches: 9. Germline values: CDR1 MNHEY, CDR2 SMNVEV (reference sequence). The CDR3 is CASNPLGQGYNEQFF. The DNA for the CDR3 is TGTGCCAGCAACCCACTCGGACAGGGATACAATGAGCAGTTCTTC.

The gene calls are TRBV10-3 and TRBJ2-3; 11 nucleotides line up with TRBD2. J was trimmed by 0 bases and V by 2 bases; bases with no gene match: 10. The V gene's germline CDR1 is ENHRY and CDR2 SYGVKD. The length of the CDR3 is 19 residues. CDR3 DNA: TGTGCCATCAGTGAGGGTAAAGCTAGCGGGGGGCCAAGCACAGATACGCAGTATTTT. Amino acids: CAISEGKASGGPSTDTQYF.

This chain connects TRBV19 to TRBJ1-2; TRBD1 matches 7 bases. This CDR3 has 14 amino acids. The V gene's germline CDR1 is LNHDA and CDR2 SQIVND (reference sequence). V gave up 6 bases and J gave up 2 bases; unmatched junction bases: 6. The CDR3 sequence is CASSRDRLNYGYTF. CDR3 DNA: TGTGCCAGTAGCCGGGACAGATTAAACTATGGCTACACCTTC.

The chain carries TRBV19 and TRBJ1-5, with a tentative D call TRBD1 (5 bases). Germline V gives CDR1 LNHDA, CDR2 SQIVND (reference sequence). V dropped 10 bases and J dropped 0 bases, with 25 bases sitting between them. The CDR3 is 18 amino acids. CDR3 in amino acids: CATRGGPIYRDSNQPQHF. CDR3 in DNA: TGTGCCACCCGGGGGGGTCCCATCTACCGAGATAGCAATCAGCCCCAGCATTTT. Combining the CDR3 with reference TRBV19 and TRBJ1-5 gives the whole variable domain DGGITQSPKYLFRKEGQNVTLSCEQNLNHDAMYWYRQDPGQGLRLIYYSQIVNDFQKGDIAEGYSVSREKKESFPLTVTSAQKNPTAFYLCATRGGPIYRDSNQPQHFGDGTRLSIL.

In DNA, the CDR3 is TGTGCCAGCAGTCTGGACGAGGGACAGTCCACAGATACGCAGTATTTT. Amino acids: CASSLDEGQSTDTQYF. This chain links TRBV27 with TRBJ2-3; 7 nucleotides agree with TRBD1. Germline V gene data show CDR1 as MNHEY and CDR2 as SMNVEV (reference sequence). The J segment lost 2 bases and the V segment lost 5 bases, leaving 10 bases of the junction unmatched. This CDR3 has 16 amino acids.

The chain joins TRBV28 to TRBJ2-4; the match to TRBD2 covers 8 bases. The CDR3 extends over 16 amino acids. The ends lost 3 bases at V and 0 bases at J; junction bases unmatched: 4. The germline V gene encodes CDR1 MDHEN and CDR2 SYDVKM. CDR3 DNA sequence: TGTGCCAGCAGTTTTACTAGCGGTCTAGCCAAAAACATTCAGTACTTC. Its protein product is CASSFTSGLAKNIQYF.

In this sample, this clone turned up once. The chain links TRBV27 to TRBJ2-3; D possibly corresponds to TRBD2 (5 bases). CDR3 length: 16 amino acids. The germline V gene has CDR1 MNHEY and CDR2 SMNVEV (reference sequence). Trimming removed 0 bases from V and 0 bases from J, with 10 bases in between. CDR3 bases: TGTGCCAGCAGTTTATCTAGCGTATCTAGCACAGATACGCAGTATTTT. This gives the protein CASSLSSVSSTDTQYF.

This sequence joins TRBV7-3 and TRBJ2-3, with 9 bases lining up with TRBD1. The CDR3 is made up of 14 amino acids. The germline CDR1 and CDR2 sequences are SGHTA and FQGTGA. V shed 6 bases, J shed 6 bases, and the junction held 7 bases outside the gene matches. As DNA, the CDR3 is TGTGCCAGCAGTCAAACAGGGGGCTCCGATACGCAGTATTTT. Translation: CASSQTGGSDTQYF.

This rearrangement joins TRBV10-1 to TRBJ2-1, with D perhaps TRBD2 (5 bases). The CDR3 has 15 residues. Germline CDR1 reads WNHNN; CDR2 reads SYGVQD (reference sequence). Between the trimmed V and J ends, which lost 0 bases and 1 base, there was a span of 7 bases. The CDR3 spells CASSESLASYNEQFF. CDR3 in DNA: TGCGCCAGCAGTGAGTCGTTAGCGTCCTACAATGAGCAGTTCTTC.

In this sample, this clone turned up once. The rearrangement links TRBV5-4 to TRBJ1-1; a possible D gene is TRBD1 (6 bases). The germline V gene has CDR1 SGHNT and CDR2 YYREEE (reference sequence). Trimming cost V 9 bases and J 4 bases, with 22 bases left between them. The CDR3 has 15 residues. The CDR3 here is CATNKIQGGTTEAFF. For the CDR3, the DNA is TGTGCCACCAACAAAATACAGGGAGGGACCACTGAAGCTTTCTTT.

This chain links TRBV7-9 with TRBJ1-5, with D perhaps TRBD1 (6 bases). Per germline, CDR1 SEHNR and CDR2 FQNEAQ (reference sequence). V was pared by 4 bases and J by 2 bases, with 15 bases between. The CDR3 is made up of 16 amino acids. In DNA, the CDR3 is TGTGCCAGCAGCTCCCTTGGGGGGGCGGGCAATCAGCCCCAGCATTTT. Its translation is CASSSLGGAGNQPQHF.

The chain joins TRBV9 to TRBJ1-1; possible D gene TRBD1, 5 bases. Between the trimmed V and J ends, which lost 0 bases and 8 bases, there was a span of 14 bases. CDR3 length: 14 amino acids. Germline V lookup: CDR1 SGDLS, CDR2 YYNGEE. The CDR3 DNA follows: TGTGCCAGCAGCGTAGCAATCGGAGACAGCGAAGCTTTCTTT. This gives the protein CASSVAIGDSEAFF.